The 5 T cell receptor beta chains listed next were all sequenced from one sample in a study of early T cells in non-severe SARS-CoV-2 infection. TCRdb reanalysed the 5' RACE reads using MiXCR and keeps one entry per CDR3 protein. Here the sample spans about 97,000 distinct CDR3 sequences, around 13% being singletons. The sample consisted of whole blood. The receptors originated from an adult who was a healthcare worker with PCR-confirmed SARS-CoV-2 infection or an uninfected control (not recorded which).

This clonotype was seen repeatedly, ten times or more. This chain links TRBV12-3 or TRBV12-4 with TRBJ2-5, with D perhaps TRBD2 (6 bases). This CDR3 region has 13 residues. Trimming cost V 0 bases and J 4 bases, with 6 bases left between them. The CDR3 DNA sequence: TGTGCCAGCAGTTTAGCCGGGAGAGAGACCCAGTACTTC. Translating gives CASSLAGRETQYF.

This clonotype showed up many times. The V gene is TRBV2, the J gene TRBJ2-1; 10 bases agree with TRBD2. The CDR3 spans 15 residues. The ends lost 7 bases at V and 6 bases at J; junction bases unmatched: 9. Germline V gene lookup returns CDR1 SNHLY and CDR2 FYNNEI. CDR3 residues: CASKREASGSNEQFF. In DNA, the CDR3 is TGTGCCAGCAAGCGGGAGGCTAGCGGGAGCAATGAGCAGTTCTTC.

This clonotype was detected a few times. V and J are TRBV10-3 and TRBJ2-3, with D possibly being TRBD1 or TRBD2 (7 bases each). Trimming cost V 10 bases and J 4 bases, with 27 bases left between them. CDR3 size: 17 residues. CDR1 is ENHRY, CDR2 SYGVKD, per germline. Here the CDR3 DNA reads TGTGCCACCCGTGGGGGGGGACAGTCCGGGGGTGCAGATACGCAGTATTTT. The encoded protein is CATRGGGQSGGADTQYF.

The V call is TRBV20-1, the J call TRBJ1-5; 10 bases map to TRBD1. Trimming at V came to 0 bases and at J to 1 base, leaving 6 bases not matched to a gene. CDR1 is DFQATT and CDR2 is SNEGSKA in the germline V gene (reference sequence). The CDR3 loop spans 17 amino acids. CDR3 sequence: CSARDRMTGGSNQPQHF. The CDR3 DNA follows: TGCAGTGCTAGAGATCGAATGACAGGGGGCAGCAATCAGCCCCAGCATTTT.

This clonotype came up many times. The chain carries TRBV7-4 and TRBJ2-1; tentative D call: TRBD2 (6 bases). Looked up from germline, CDR1 is SGHVT and CDR2 is SQSDAQ. V lost 5 bases and J lost 4, with 21 bases in between. The CDR3 length is 17 residues. The CDR3 nucleotides read TGTGCCAGCAGCCCCCGCTGGGTGGCTAGCGTTTACAATGAGCAGTTCTTC. Protein: CASSPRWVASVYNEQFF.